These T cell receptor beta chains were read from a single sample in a study of spatial heterogeneity in lung cancer. TCRdb reprocessed the 5' RACE reads via MiXCR and lists one record per CDR3 protein. Counted here are around 23,000 distinct CDR3 sequences, 2.5% to 4% occurring once; the ten biggest clones make up 29%. The specimen was PBMCs, collected at surgery. These receptors were obtained from a female donor with early-stage non-small cell lung cancer. The CDR3 runs from the conserved cysteine through the conserved F or W. Fields, in order: clone size, J gene, D gene, V gene, CDR3 protein. D genes are given only for firm matches. The listing skips clone size in some rows; elsewhere it reads once, few, many or a size class.

>many|TRBJ2-3|.|TRBV6-2/TRBV6-3
CASRTILDTQYF
>many|TRBJ2-3|.|TRBV5-1
CASSLQAAPGTDTQYF
>many|TRBJ2-7|.|TRBV3-1
CASSQGFEQYF
>medium-sized|TRBJ1-2|TRBD1|TRBV28
CASSSRATGGASTF
>many|TRBJ2-7|TRBD2|TRBV5-1
CASSPGGSGIYEQYF
>many|TRBJ2-7|.|TRBV21-1
CASSLQTGPDRARTSYEQYF
>many|TRBJ2-1|.|TRBV27
CASSPPGWHEQFF
>many|TRBJ1-1|.|TRBV7-3
CASSLTGGNTEAFF
>many|TRBJ1-2|.|TRBV5-1
CASRPDSSNYGYTF
>many|TRBJ1-1|TRBD1|TRBV28
CASTFRGVSNTEAFF
>.|TRBJ2-2|.|TRBV12-3/TRBV12-4
CASSFNAGELFF
>few|TRBJ1-1|.|TRBV11-2
CASSSNLAPMNTEAFF
>many|TRBJ2-7|.|TRBV6-6
CASSPGVHEQYF
>many|TRBJ2-7|TRBD2|TRBV7-9
CASSSTGGRAVYEQYF
>few|TRBJ2-3|.|TRBV30
CAWSPLGDTDTQYF
>many|TRBJ2-5|TRBD1|TRBV3-1
CASSLDRAFQETQYF
>many|TRBJ2-5|.|TRBV2
CATNRGQQETQYF
>many|TRBJ2-2|.|TRBV29-1
CSVLMDFGTGELFF
>many|TRBJ2-1|TRBD2|TRBV20-1
CSARDATSGEQFF
>many|TRBJ2-7|.|TRBV11-2
CASSLDFRNEQYF
>few|TRBJ1-2|.|TRBV5-1
CASSLDGANYGYTF
>many|TRBJ2-7|.|TRBV20-1
CSVRGYRQDYEQYF
>many|TRBJ2-4|TRBD2|TRBV3-1
CASSQLGGLAQRWNIQYF
>many|TRBJ2-1|.|TRBV3-1
CASSQDVGGLTYNEQFF
>.|TRBJ1-3|.|TRBV27
CASRRTVAGNTIYF
>many|TRBJ2-2|.|TRBV28
CASSRLRLGELFF
>many|TRBJ2-2|.|TRBV20-1
CSARATIRGELFF
>few|TRBJ1-1|.|TRBV14
CASSQWAGEAFF
>many|TRBJ2-3|.|TRBV20-1
CSARVTPQDSTDTQYF
>many|TRBJ2-1|.|TRBV2
CASSVQLLNEQFF
>many|TRBJ2-3|TRBD2|TRBV9
CASSSRLADSTDTQYF
>few|TRBJ2-2|.|TRBV6-6
CASSHFEASNTGELFF
>few|TRBJ2-3|.|TRBV3-1
CASRGATDTQYF
>.|TRBJ2-6|.|TRBV6-1
CASSDENSGANVLTF
>many|TRBJ1-5|.|TRBV29-1
CSVIGGNNQPQHF
>many|TRBJ2-5|TRBD1|TRBV28
CASSLGQGKETQYF
>many|TRBJ2-2|.|TRBV27
CASSLSAGAGRELFF
>medium-sized|TRBJ1-1|TRBD1|TRBV7-9
CASSQIQGGTEAFF
>few|TRBJ1-6|TRBD1|TRBV7-2
CASSHRGDYNSPLHF
>many|TRBJ1-6|TRBD1|TRBV7-9
CASSLYPPGQGPPLHF
>many|TRBJ2-7|.|TRBV12-3/TRBV12-4
CASSLVSYEQYF
>many|TRBJ2-7|TRBD2|TRBV20-1
CSATSTSVASYEQYF
>.|TRBJ2-7|TRBD2|TRBV7-3
CASSPTGTRLRYEQYF
>many|TRBJ2-1|.|TRBV28
CASSPGNLYNEQFF